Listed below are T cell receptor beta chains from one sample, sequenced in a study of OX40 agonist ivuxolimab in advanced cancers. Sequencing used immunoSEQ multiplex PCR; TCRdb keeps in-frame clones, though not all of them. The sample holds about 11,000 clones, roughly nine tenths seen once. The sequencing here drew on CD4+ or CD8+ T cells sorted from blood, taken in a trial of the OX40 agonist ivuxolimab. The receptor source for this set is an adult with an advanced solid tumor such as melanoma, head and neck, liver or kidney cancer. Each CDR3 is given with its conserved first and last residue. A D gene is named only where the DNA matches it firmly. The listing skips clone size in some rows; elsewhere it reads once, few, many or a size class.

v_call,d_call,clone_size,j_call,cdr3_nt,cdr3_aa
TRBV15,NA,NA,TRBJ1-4,TGTGCCACCAGCAGCGACAGCGGAAAACTGTTTTTT,CATSSDSGKLFF
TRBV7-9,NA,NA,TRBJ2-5,TGTGCCAGCAGCACCGTGGGAACGGGTGGAGAGACCCAGTACTTC,CASSTVGTGGETQYF
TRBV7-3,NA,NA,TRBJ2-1,TGTGCCAGCAGCTTAACGGGAACGGGACTCCACAATGAGCAGTTCTTC,CASSLTGTGLHNEQFF
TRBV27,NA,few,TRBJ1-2,TGTGCCGCGGGGGCGGGCCTTGGCTACACCTTC,CAAGAGLGYTF
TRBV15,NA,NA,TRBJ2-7,TGTGCCACCAGCGGCCGGACGGATTCCTACGAGCAGTACTTC,CATSGRTDSYEQYF
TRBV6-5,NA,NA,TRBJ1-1,TGTGCCAGCAGTTACGGCTGGGGCAGGGCCCTCACCGAAGCTTTCTTT,CASSYGWGRALTEAFF
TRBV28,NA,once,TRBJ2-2,TGTGCCAGCAGTTTCCGGGACCCAGACGACAAGGCGAACACCGGGGAGCTGTTTTTT,CASSFRDPDDKANTGELFF
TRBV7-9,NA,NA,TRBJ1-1,TGTGCCAGCAGCTCACAACCGGGACTCCAGGAGGTGAACACTGAAGCTTTCTTT,CASSSQPGLQEVNTEAFF
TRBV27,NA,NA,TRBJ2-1,TGTGCCAGCAGTTTCCCGACTAGCAATGAGCAGTTCTTC,CASSFPTSNEQFF
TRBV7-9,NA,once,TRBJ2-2,TGTGCCAGCAGCCACCCCCCGAACACCGGGGAGCTGTTTTTT,CASSHPPNTGELFF
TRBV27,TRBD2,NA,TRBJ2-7,TGTGCCAGCAGTTTATTGGGCGGGAGGTCCCACGAGCAGTACTTC,CASSLLGGRSHEQYF
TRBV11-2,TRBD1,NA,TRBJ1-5,TGTGCCAGCAGCTCCGGGACAGGAAGCAATCAGCCCCAGCATTTT,CASSSGTGSNQPQHF
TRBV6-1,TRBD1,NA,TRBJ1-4,TGTGCCAGCAGACCCCTGACAGGGGGCGATGAAAAACTGTTTTTT,CASRPLTGGDEKLFF
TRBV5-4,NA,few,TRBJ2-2,TGTGCCAGCAGCTTCCCGGGGGGCAGCACCGGGGAGCTGTTTTTT,CASSFPGGSTGELFF
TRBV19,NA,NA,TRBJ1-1,TGTGCCAGTAGTATCCCCGAGGGGATGAACACTGAAGCTTTCTTT,CASSIPEGMNTEAFF
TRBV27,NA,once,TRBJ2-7,TGTGCCAGCAGTTTAACCAGAAACTACGAGCAGTACTTC,CASSLTRNYEQYF
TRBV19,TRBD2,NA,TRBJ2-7,TGTGCCAGTAGTTCTCCGAAACTAGCGGGATACGAGCAGTACTTC,CASSSPKLAGYEQYF
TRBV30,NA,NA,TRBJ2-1,TGTGCCTGGAGATTATACAATGAGCAGTTCTTC,CAWRLYNEQFF
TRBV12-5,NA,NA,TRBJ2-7,TGTGCTAGTGGCCTGGAGCACGGACTGGTCTACGAGCAGTACTTC,CASGLEHGLVYEQYF
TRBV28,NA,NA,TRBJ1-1,TGTGCCAGCAGTCCTTGGACGGCCCACATGAACACTGAAGCTTTCTTT,CASSPWTAHMNTEAFF
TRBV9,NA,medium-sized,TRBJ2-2,TGTGCCAGCAGAGGGGAAAACACCGGGGAGCTGTTTTTT,CASRGENTGELFF
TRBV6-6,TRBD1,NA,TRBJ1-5,TGTGCCAGCAGATACATACGGACAGGGGACGGGCATTTT,CASRYIRTGDGHF
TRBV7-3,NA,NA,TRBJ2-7,TGTGCCAGCAGCTTGCTGGGTCAGGGGTTAGGCGAGCAGTACTTC,CASSLLGQGLGEQYF
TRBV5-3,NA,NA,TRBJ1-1,TGTGCCAGCAGCTTGGTAGCTGGGGTCACTGAAGCTTTCTTT,CASSLVAGVTEAFF